A single sample gave rise to the 5 T cell receptor beta chains below, sequenced in a study of blood T cell repertoires in COVID-19. Produced via immunoSEQ multiplex PCR; TCRdb's table is partial and in-frame only. The top ten hold about 6.5% of the sample, which has about 180,000 clones, 87% seen once. The specimen was PBMCs or T cells enriched from blood (not recorded which). Source of these receptors: a woman aged 45 to 65 who had recovered from COVID-19.

The rearrangement uses TRBV18 and TRBJ1-1, with a possible D match to TRBD1 (6 bases). The CDR3 sequence is 14 residues long. Trimming took 6 bases from V and 0 from J, leaving 11 bases between them. Germline V gives CDR1 KGHSH, CDR2 LQKENI. The DNA for the CDR3 is TGTGCCAGCTCTCGACAGGAAATGAACACTGAAGCTTTCTTT. Its translation is CASSRQEMNTEAFF.

V is TRBV2 and J is TRBJ1-2; unclear D gene. V was pared by 0 bases and J by 7 bases, with 6 bases between. Germline V lookup: CDR1 SNHLY, CDR2 FYNNEI. The CDR3 sequence is 12 residues long. The chain's CDR3 is CASSEALSGYTF. In DNA, the CDR3 is TGTGCCAGCAGTGAAGCGCTGAGTGGCTACACCTTC.

V and J are TRBV7-2 and TRBJ1-1; 8 bases are shared with TRBD1. The CDR3 loop spans 14 amino acids. CDR1 is SGHTA and CDR2 is FQGNSA in the germline V gene. J lost 3 bases, V lost 3 bases, and 3 bases had no gene match. CDR3 residues: CASSFQGADTEAFF. The CDR3 DNA reads as TGTGCCAGCAGCTTTCAGGGGGCAGACACTGAAGCTTTCTTT.

As for this clone: The sample holds other DNA sequences that translate to the same CDR3. The DNA of the CDR3 is TGTGCCAGCAGCGTAGGAGGAGGCGGCTACACCTTC. Translated: CASSVGGGGYTF. The gene calls are TRBV9 and TRBJ1-2, with D uncertain. V was shortened by 0 bases and J by 8 bases, with 8 bases between the two germline ends. The CDR3 length is 12 residues. Germline V gives CDR1 SGDLS, CDR2 YYNGEE.

This chain uses TRBV18 with TRBJ1-2; D might be TRBD1 (5 bases). V was trimmed by 3 bases and J by 4 bases, leaving 24 bases between them. Germline CDR1 KGHSH, CDR2 LQKENI. This CDR3 has 18 residues. CDR3 nucleotides: TGTGCCAGCTCACCGTGGGTGCCTTTCCCCTCCGACAGCTATGGCTACACCTTC. Its translation: CASSPWVPFPSDSYGYTF.